This TCR beta chain comes out of a study of blood T cell repertoires in COVID-19. Original handling: Amplification from reference gene primers served as the basis for estimated nucleated cell counts. Measured with immunoSEQ multiplex PCR; TCRdb has only the in-frame clones, and not every one. V and J calls and clone size come straight from that table; D and trimming were deduced from the DNA. The table includes about 280,000 clones, roughly 90% detected once. Across under 25 US areas, participants ranged in age from about 18 to 90 years. Cohorts were determined from participant-reported clinical history. The CDR3 sequence is 15 residues long. Germline V CDR1 and CDR2: LNHNV, YYDKDF (reference sequence). V trimming: 4 bases; J trimming: 9 bases; junction bases outside the gene matches: 9.

This chain uses TRBV15 with TRBJ2-1, with 10 nucleotides matching TRBD2. The sequence came from a young woman with acute COVID-19. The material sequenced was PBMCs or T cells enriched from blood (not recorded which). CDR3 loop: CATSTPSGRAVEQFF. The CDR3 DNA reads TGTGCCACCAGCACCCCAAGCGGGAGGGCCGTTGAGCAGTTCTTC.